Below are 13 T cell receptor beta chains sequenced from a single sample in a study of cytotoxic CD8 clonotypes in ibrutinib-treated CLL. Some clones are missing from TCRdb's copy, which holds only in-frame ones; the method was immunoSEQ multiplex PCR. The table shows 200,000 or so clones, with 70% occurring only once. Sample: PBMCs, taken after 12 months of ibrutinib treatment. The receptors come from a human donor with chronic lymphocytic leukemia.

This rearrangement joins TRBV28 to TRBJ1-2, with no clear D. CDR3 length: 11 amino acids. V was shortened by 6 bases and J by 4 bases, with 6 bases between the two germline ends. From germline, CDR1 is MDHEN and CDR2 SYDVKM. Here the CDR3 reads CASRVFYGYTF. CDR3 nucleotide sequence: TGTGCCAGCAGGGTGTTCTATGGCTACACCTTC.

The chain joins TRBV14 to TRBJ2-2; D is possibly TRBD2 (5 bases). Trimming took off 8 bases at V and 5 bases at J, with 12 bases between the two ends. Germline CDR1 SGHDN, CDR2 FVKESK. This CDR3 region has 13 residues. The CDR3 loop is CASFGDKTGELFF. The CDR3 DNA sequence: TGTGCCAGCTTCGGGGATAAAACCGGGGAGCTGTTTTTT.

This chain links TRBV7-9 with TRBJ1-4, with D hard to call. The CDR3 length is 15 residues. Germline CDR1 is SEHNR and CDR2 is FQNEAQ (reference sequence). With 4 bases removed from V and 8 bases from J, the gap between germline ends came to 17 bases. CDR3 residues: CASSSMPVTREKLFF. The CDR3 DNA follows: TGTGCCAGCAGCTCCATGCCAGTTACGAGAGAAAAACTGTTTTTT.

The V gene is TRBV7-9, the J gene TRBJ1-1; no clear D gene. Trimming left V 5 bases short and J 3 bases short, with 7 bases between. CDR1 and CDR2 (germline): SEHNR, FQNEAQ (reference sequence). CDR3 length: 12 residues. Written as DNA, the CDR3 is TGTGCCAGCAGCCCAGGTGACACTGAAGCTTTCTTT. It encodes CASSPGDTEAFF.

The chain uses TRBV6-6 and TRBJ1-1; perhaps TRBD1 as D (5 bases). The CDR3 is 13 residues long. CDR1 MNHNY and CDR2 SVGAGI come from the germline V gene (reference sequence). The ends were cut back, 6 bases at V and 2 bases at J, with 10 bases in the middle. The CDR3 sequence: CASRYGQNTEAFF. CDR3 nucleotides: TGTGCCAGCAGGTACGGACAAAACACTGAAGCTTTCTTT.

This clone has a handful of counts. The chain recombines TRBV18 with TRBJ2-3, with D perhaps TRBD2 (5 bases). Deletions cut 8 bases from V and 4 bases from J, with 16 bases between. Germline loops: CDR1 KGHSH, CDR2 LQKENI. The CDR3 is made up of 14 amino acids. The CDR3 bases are TGTGCCAGCGGCCTCGACTGGCGGGCAGATACGCAGTATTTT. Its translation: CASGLDWRADTQYF. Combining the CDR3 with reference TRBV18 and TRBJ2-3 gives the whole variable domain NAGVMQNPRHLVRRRGQEARLRCSPMKGHSHVYWYRQLPEEGLKFMVYLQKENIIDESGMPKERFSAEFPKEGPSILRIQQVVRGDSAAYFCASGLDWRADTQYFGPGTRLTVL.

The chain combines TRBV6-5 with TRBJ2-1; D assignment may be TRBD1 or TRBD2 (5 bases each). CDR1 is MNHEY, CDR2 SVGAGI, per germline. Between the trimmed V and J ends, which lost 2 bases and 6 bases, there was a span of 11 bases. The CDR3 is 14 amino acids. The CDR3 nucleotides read TGTGCCAGCAGTTACGGGGGTTTATCCAATGAGCAGTTCTTC. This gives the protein CASSYGGLSNEQFF.

The CDR3 loop reads CASSWDGISTEAFF. CDR3 DNA: TGCGCCAGCAGCTGGGACGGCATTAGCACTGAAGCTTTCTTT. V is TRBV5-1 and J is TRBJ1-1; tentative D call: TRBD1 (5 bases). Trimming stripped 3 bases from V and 4 bases from J, with 13 bases between. The germline CDR1 and CDR2 sequences are SGHRS and YFSETQ. The CDR3 spans 14 residues.

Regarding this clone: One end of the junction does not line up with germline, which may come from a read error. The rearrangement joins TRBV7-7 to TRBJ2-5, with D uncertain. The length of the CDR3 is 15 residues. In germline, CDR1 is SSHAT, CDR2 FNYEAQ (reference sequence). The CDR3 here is CASSPGRGAPGTQYF. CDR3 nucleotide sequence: TGTGCTAGCAGCCCCGGGCGTGGCGCACCGGGGACCCAGTACTTC.

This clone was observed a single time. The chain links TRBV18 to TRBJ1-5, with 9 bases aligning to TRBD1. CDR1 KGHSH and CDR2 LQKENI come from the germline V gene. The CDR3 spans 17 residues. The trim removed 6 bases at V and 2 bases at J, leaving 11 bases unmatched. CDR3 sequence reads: CASSPGTGTFRNQPQHF. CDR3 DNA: TGTGCCAGCTCCCCCGGGACAGGGACCTTTCGCAATCAGCCCCAGCATTTT.

As DNA, the CDR3 is TGTGCCAGCAGTGAAGTTGACAGGGGCGATACTGAAGCTTTCTTT. Protein sequence: CASSEVDRGDTEAFF. The chain links TRBV6-1 to TRBJ1-1, with TRBD1 matching over 8 bases. The CDR3 is made up of 15 amino acids. In germline, CDR1 is MNHNS, CDR2 SASEGT. V was clipped by 1 base and J by 5 bases; unmatched bases: 6.

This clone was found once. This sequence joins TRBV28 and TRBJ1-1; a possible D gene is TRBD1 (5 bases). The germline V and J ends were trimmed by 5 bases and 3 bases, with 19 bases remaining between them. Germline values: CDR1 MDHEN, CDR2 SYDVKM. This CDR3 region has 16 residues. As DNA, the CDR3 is TGTGCCAGCAGTCCCCGCAAAGGAGGGGAGTACACTGAAGCTTTCTTT. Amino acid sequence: CASSPRKGGEYTEAFF.

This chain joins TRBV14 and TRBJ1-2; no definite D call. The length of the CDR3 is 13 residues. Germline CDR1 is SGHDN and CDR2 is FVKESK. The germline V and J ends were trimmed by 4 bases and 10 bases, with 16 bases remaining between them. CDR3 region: CASSPLGTLDYTF. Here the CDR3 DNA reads TGTGCCAGCAGCCCCCTCGGTACGTTAGACTACACCTTC. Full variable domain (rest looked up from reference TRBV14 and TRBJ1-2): EAGVTQFPSHSVIEKGQTVTLRCDPISGHDNLYWYRRVMGKEIKFLLHFVKESKQDESGMPNNRFLAERTGGTYSTLKVQPAELEDSGVYFCASSPLGTLDYTFGSGTRLTVV.